The rows below give T cell receptor beta chains drawn from one sample of a study of response to subunit inactivated influenza vaccine. TCRdb reanalysed the RT-PCR reads using MiXCR and keeps one entry per CDR3 protein. The table lists 280,000 or so distinct CDR3 sequences, 20% to 25% of them singletons. Here the sequenced sample was PBMCs from blood, taken approximately 20 months after vaccination. These receptors were taken from a man between 50 and 69 years old who received an inactivated influenza vaccine. Each CDR3 is given with its conserved first and last residue. D genes are given only for firm matches. Clone size is not always given. Where it is, it says once, few, many or a class for expanded clones.

DNA,CDR3,V,D,size,J
TGTGCCAGCAGTACTACCCCAGGTGAAGCTTTCTTT,CASSTTPGEAFF,TRBV6-2/TRBV6-3,NA,NA,TRBJ1-1
TGTGCCAGCAGCGCCCTAGCGTCAACCTACAATGAGCAGTTCTTC,CASSALASTYNEQFF,TRBV7-3,NA,NA,TRBJ2-1
TGTGCCAGCAGCTTGTTTGCCTATGAGCAGTTCTTC,CASSLFAYEQFF,TRBV5-5,NA,NA,TRBJ2-1
TGTGCCAGCAGCGCACAGCGGGTCGCTAGCACAGATACGCAGTATTTT,CASSAQRVASTDTQYF,TRBV9,NA,few,TRBJ2-3
TGCGCCAGCAGCCGGACAGGGCGGTTGGGAACTAATGAAAAACTGTTTTTT,CASSRTGRLGTNEKLFF,TRBV5-1,TRBD1,few,TRBJ1-4
TGTGCCAGCAGCGTACAGGGGACCAATCAGCCCCAGCATTTT,CASSVQGTNQPQHF,TRBV7-2,TRBD1,NA,TRBJ1-5
TGCGCCAGCAGCCAAGATATGGATTGGGGAAAACTGTTTTTT,CASSQDMDWGKLFF,TRBV4-3,NA,NA,TRBJ1-4
TGCGCCAGCAGCTTGGAACGGGCTACTAACGGCTACACCTTC,CASSLERATNGYTF,TRBV5-1,NA,NA,TRBJ1-2
TGCAGCGTTGGAGGTAGCGGGGGGACTTTCTACAATGAGCAGTTCTTC,CSVGGSGGTFYNEQFF,TRBV29-1,TRBD2,NA,TRBJ2-1
TGTGCCAGCAGTTACGCGGGGGACACTGAAGCTTTCTTT,CASSYAGDTEAFF,TRBV6-6,NA,many,TRBJ1-1
TGTGCCAGCAGTTTTTTCGGACAACCTCGCGCAGATACGCAGTATTTT,CASSFFGQPRADTQYF,TRBV12-3/TRBV12-4,NA,few,TRBJ2-3
TGTGCCGCGAACCCCGGGACTAGCGGGGGAGCGACAGATACGCAGTATTTT,CAANPGTSGGATDTQYF,TRBV2,TRBD2,NA,TRBJ2-3
TGTGCCTGGAGCTACAGGGCAGTTGGCTATGGCTACACCTTC,CAWSYRAVGYGYTF,TRBV30,NA,NA,TRBJ1-2
TGTGCCAGCAAGGAGCGGGGGGCCTTAAATGAGCAGTTCTTC,CASKERGALNEQFF,TRBV2,TRBD2,NA,TRBJ2-1
TGTGCCAGCAGCCAAGTGGTAGCTAGCAGTTTAAACATTCAGTACTTC,CASSQVVASSLNIQYF,TRBV4-2,NA,NA,TRBJ2-4
TGTGCCAGCAGGAGCCGGATCGACAGCCTGAACACCGGGGAGCTGTTTTTT,CASRSRIDSLNTGELFF,TRBV21-1,NA,NA,TRBJ2-2
TGTGCCAGCAGTTACTCGGGGGGCAGGAACTATGGCTACACCTTC,CASSYSGGRNYGYTF,TRBV6-5,NA,few,TRBJ1-2